This entry lists 20 T cell receptor beta chains sequenced from one sample in a study of radiotherapy plus CTLA-4 blockade in lung cancer. Some clones are missing from TCRdb's copy, which holds only in-frame ones; the method was immunoSEQ multiplex PCR. The data hold fewer than 55,000 clones, with roughly three quarters observed a single time. The sample here was peripheral blood, taken from a patient treated with radiotherapy plus ipilimumab. The receptors here all came from a human donor with non-small cell lung cancer whose response to radiotherapy plus ipilimumab could not be evaluated.

This chain connects TRBV28 to TRBJ1-2; D gene ambiguous. CDR3 size: 13 residues. V dropped 3 bases and J dropped 7 bases, with 12 bases sitting between them. The germline gives CDR1 MDHEN, CDR2 SYDVKM. The CDR3 loop is CASSFMGVGGYTF. In nucleotides, the CDR3 is TGTGCCAGCAGTTTCATGGGAGTTGGTGGCTACACCTTC.

This chain uses TRBV13 with TRBJ2-7; 10 bases are a match to TRBD1. V dropped 5 bases and J dropped 5; count of bases not matched to a gene: 6. Germline V CDR1 and CDR2: PRHDT, FYEKMQ (reference sequence). CDR3 length: 14 residues. CDR3 coding DNA: TGTGCCAGCAGCCCCTGGACAGGGGGGCACGAGCAGTACTTC. It yields the protein CASSPWTGGHEQYF. Drawing the rest from reference TRBV13 and TRBJ2-7, the complete variable domain is AAGVIQSPRHLIKEKRETATLKCYPIPRHDTVYWYQQGPGQDPQFLISFYEKMQSDKGSIPDRFSAQQFSDYHSELNMSSLELGDSALYFCASSPWTGGHEQYFGPGTRLTVT.

This clone has just a few counts. This chain connects TRBV5-4 to TRBJ1-4; the D is unclear. Germline V CDR1 and CDR2: SGHNT, YYREEE (reference sequence). Trimming took off 0 bases at V and 7 bases at J, with 10 bases between the two ends. The length of the CDR3 is 14 residues. This chain's CDR3 is CASSLGGLGEKLFF. The CDR3 DNA is TGTGCCAGCAGCTTGGGAGGGTTAGGTGAAAAACTGTTTTTT.

The CDR3 DNA reads TGTGCCAGCAGTTTCGGGATCAGCAATAATTCACCCCTCCACTTT. Protein product: CASSFGISNNSPLHF. The rearrangement joins TRBV27 to TRBJ1-6; D gene ambiguous. Germline V lookup: CDR1 MNHEY, CDR2 SMNVEV (reference sequence). CDR3 length: 15 amino acids. V dropped 3 bases and J dropped 5 bases, with 11 bases sitting between them.

This chain connects TRBV5-1 to TRBJ2-7, with 8 positions matching TRBD2. The germline gives CDR1 SGHRS, CDR2 YFSETQ. The CDR3 contains 13 residues. With 4 bases clipped from V and 5 bases from J, the junction kept 5 bases outside the gene matches. The CDR3 loop is CASSKLGGDEQYF. CDR3 DNA sequence: TGCGCCAGCAGCAAACTCGGGGGGGACGAGCAGTACTTC.

The chain employs TRBV5-4 and TRBJ2-2, with 9 bases that match TRBD2. Germline CDR1 SGHNT, CDR2 YYREEE (reference sequence). With V trimmed by 4 bases and J by 2 bases, 3 bases remained unmatched. The CDR3 has 15 amino acids. In DNA, the CDR3 is TGTGCCAGCAGCGGCGGGGGGGTTAACACCGGGGAGCTGTTTTTT. Its protein product is CASSGGGVNTGELFF.

This clone showed up just once. The chain recombines TRBV9 with TRBJ2-2, with D possibly being TRBD2 (6 bases). Trimming cost V 3 bases and J 3 bases, with 15 bases left between them. This CDR3 is built from 16 residues. Germline CDR1 SGDLS, CDR2 YYNGEE. The CDR3 nucleotides are TGTGCCAGCAGCGCGGGGACTGGATCGTACACCGGGGAGCTGTTTTTT. Its protein is CASSAGTGSYTGELFF.

The rearrangement uses TRBV15 and TRBJ2-1; possible D gene TRBD1, 6 bases. Trimming took 5 bases from V and 3 from J, leaving 14 bases between them. Germline lookup yields CDR1 LNHNV and CDR2 YYDKDF (reference sequence). The CDR3 loop spans 15 amino acids. The CDR3 sequence: CATSFTGQSYNEQFF. In DNA, the CDR3 is TGTGCCACCAGCTTTACTGGACAGAGCTACAATGAGCAGTTCTTC.

The V and J genes are TRBV7-2 and TRBJ1-4; 7 nucleotides line up with TRBD1. CDR3 length: 14 residues. Per germline, CDR1 SGHTA and CDR2 FQGNSA. Trimming at V came to 4 bases and at J to 8 bases, leaving 7 bases not matched to a gene. The DNA of the CDR3 is TGTGCCAGCAGCTCTGACAGGGTCGGGGAAAAACTGTTTTTT. Its translation is CASSSDRVGEKLFF.

The chain employs TRBV6-1 and TRBJ2-7; D is perhaps TRBD1 (6 bases). CDR1 is MNHNS, CDR2 SASEGT, per germline. CDR3 length: 14 residues. The V and J ends lost 6 bases and 3 bases respectively, with 15 bases between them. The DNA of the CDR3 is TGTGCCAGCAGCGTGACCCGGGACATCTACGAGCAGTACTTC. Amino acid sequence: CASSVTRDIYEQYF.

The chain carries TRBV2 and TRBJ2-3; no reliable D call. V shed 4 bases and J shed 5 bases, with 7 bases lying between them. This CDR3 is built from 12 residues. Germline CDR1 and CDR2: SNHLY and FYNNEI. The CDR3 region has the DNA TGTGCCAGCAGTGTAGTGCGAGATACGCAGTATTTT. Translated, it gives CASSVVRDTQYF.

The V and J genes are TRBV5-4 and TRBJ2-3; TRBD2 matches at 11 bases. In germline, CDR1 is SGHNT, CDR2 YYREEE (reference sequence). V gave up 1 base and J gave up 3 bases; unmatched junction bases: 1. The CDR3 is 15 amino acids. DNA for the CDR3: TGTGCCAGCAGCTTGCTAGCGGGGGGAACAGATACGCAGTATTTT. It specifies CASSLLAGGTDTQYF. The variable domain in full, completed from reference TRBV5-4 and TRBJ2-3, reads ETGVTQSPTHLIKTRGQQVTLRCSSQSGHNTVSWYQQALGQGPQFIFQYYREEENGRGNFPPRFSGLQFPNYSSELNVNALELDDSALYLCASSLLAGGTDTQYFGPGTRLTVL.

The rearrangement uses TRBV5-4 and TRBJ1-6; the D gene is possibly TRBD1 (6 bases). V dropped 4 bases and J dropped 8 bases, with 13 bases sitting between them. Germline loops: CDR1 SGHNT, CDR2 YYREEE (reference sequence). This CDR3 has 14 amino acids. CDR3 residues: CASSQGIRDSPLHF. The CDR3 DNA reads TGTGCCAGCAGCCAGGGGATCCGGGATTCACCCCTCCACTTT.

The chain employs TRBV9 and TRBJ1-1, with D perhaps matching TRBD1 (5 bases). With 5 bases removed from V and 4 bases from J, the gap between germline ends came to 18 bases. Germline V gene sequence: CDR1 SGDLS, CDR2 YYNGEE. The CDR3 extends over 15 amino acids. The CDR3: CASRAVGGMFTEAFF. The CDR3 nucleotides read TGTGCCAGCAGAGCCGTGGGGGGTATGTTCACTGAAGCTTTCTTT.

V and J are TRBV11-2 and TRBJ2-4, with D tentatively TRBD2 (6 bases). The CDR3 spans 15 residues. Germline V gene data show CDR1 as SGHAT and CDR2 as FQNNGV. V lost 5 bases and J lost 1, with 12 bases in between. The CDR3 DNA follows: TGTGCCAGCAGCCACAGCGGGCAGGCCAAAAACATTCAGTACTTC. It encodes CASSHSGQAKNIQYF. The whole variable domain, remainder taken from reference TRBV11-2 and TRBJ2-4, is EAGVAQSPRYKIIEKRQSVAFWCNPISGHATLYWYQQILGQGPKLLIQFQNNGVVDDSQLPKDRFSAERLKGVDSTLKIQPAKLEDSAVYLCASSHSGQAKNIQYFGAGTRLSVL.

This chain links TRBV6-5 with TRBJ2-7; 10 bases are shared with TRBD2. CDR1 and CDR2 from the germline V gene are MNHEY and SVGAGI. The J segment lost 4 bases and the V segment lost 2 bases, leaving 5 bases of the junction unmatched. The CDR3 is made up of 15 amino acids. For the CDR3, the DNA is TGTGCCAGCAGTTACGCTAGCGGGAGCTATTACGAGCAGTACTTC. It yields the protein CASSYASGSYYEQYF.

In this sample, this clone turned up a few times. This chain links TRBV7-2 with TRBJ2-7, with D unresolved. V was pared by 4 bases and J by 0 bases, with 4 bases between. CDR3 length: 12 amino acids. Germline assignment: CDR1 SGHTA and CDR2 FQGNSA. For the CDR3, the DNA is TGTGCCAGCAGCTCTTACTCCTACGAGCAGTACTTC. Translated, it gives CASSSYSYEQYF.

This clone was seen once. The chain couples TRBV13 to TRBJ1-1; weak D call: TRBD1 (5 bases). The CDR3 is 14 residues long. Between the trimmed V and J ends, which lost 6 bases and 5 bases, there was a span of 16 bases. Per the germline V gene, CDR1 is PRHDT and CDR2 is FYEKMQ (reference sequence). The CDR3 bases are TGTGCCAGCAGTCCAGGGAGGGGATCAACTGAAGCTTTCTTT. Its translation: CASSPGRGSTEAFF.

This clone was observed a few times. This sequence joins TRBV28 and TRBJ1-4, with 7 bases identical to TRBD1. The germline CDR1 and CDR2 sequences are MDHEN and SYDVKM. After removal of 6 bases from V and 10 bases from J, the junction contained 5 bases not matched to a gene. This CDR3 comprises 12 residues. The DNA of the CDR3 is TGTGCCAGCAGAGCCCCAGGGGGAAAACTGTTTTTT. This sequence encodes CASRAPGGKLFF. The whole variable domain, remainder taken from reference TRBV28 and TRBJ1-4, is DVKVTQSSRYLVKRTGEKVFLECVQDMDHENMFWYRQDPGLGLRLIYFSYDVKMKEKGDIPEGYSVSREKKERFSLILESASTNQTSMYLCASRAPGGKLFFGSGTQLSVL.

V gene TRBV18 combines with J gene TRBJ1-4, with 8 bases matching TRBD1. Germline CDR1 and CDR2: KGHSH and LQKENI. The CDR3 is 15 residues long. V gave up 3 bases and J gave up 6 bases; unmatched junction bases: 6. In DNA, the CDR3 is TGTGCCAGCTCACCCGGACAGGGACGGGATGAAAAACTGTTTTTT. Translating gives CASSPGQGRDEKLFF.